This T cell receptor beta chain was sequenced in a study of shared clonotypes between healthy human individuals. Replicate PCRs from sorted subsets contained about 200 ng DNA, which is 30,000 to 35,000 T cell genomes. The method was immunoSEQ multiplex PCR; TCRdb's version includes in-frame clones alone and lacks a portion of them. The sample includes about 2 million clones, roughly 94% of them seen just once. The naive CD8 fraction comprised CD45RO-negative cells positively selected for CCR7 and excluded terminally differentiated effector memory CD45RA+ cells. Findings and caveats of the study: When naive CD4 clonotypes were compared across several donors, about 4.8% were shared. A reduction in generation probabilities was seen for non-shared clonotypes relative to those shared by all four donors.

A remark on this clone: What it recognizes is unknown.

V trimming: 5 bases; J trimming: 2 bases; junction bases outside the gene matches: 13. The CDR3 runs 18 residues. Germline CDR1 reads MNHEY; CDR2 reads SMNVEV (reference sequence). This TCR came from a man aged 18 to 35 in good health. The V gene is TRBV27, the J gene TRBJ2-1; 9 positions agree with TRBD1. The material sequenced was naive CD8+ T cells sorted from blood. CDR3 in DNA: TGTGCCAGCAGTCGGTCGGGACAGGGAGGATTAGCCTACAATGAGCAGTTCTTC. Its translation is CASSRSGQGGLAYNEQFF.